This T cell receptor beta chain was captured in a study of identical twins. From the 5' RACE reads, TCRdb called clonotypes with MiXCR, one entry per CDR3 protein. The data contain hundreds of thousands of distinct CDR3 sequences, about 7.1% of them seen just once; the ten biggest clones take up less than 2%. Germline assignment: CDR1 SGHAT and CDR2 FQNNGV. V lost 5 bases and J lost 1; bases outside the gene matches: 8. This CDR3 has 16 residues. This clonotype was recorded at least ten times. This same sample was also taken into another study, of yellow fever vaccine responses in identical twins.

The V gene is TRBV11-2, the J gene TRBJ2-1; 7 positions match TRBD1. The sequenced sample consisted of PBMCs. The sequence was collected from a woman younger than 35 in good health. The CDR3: CASSPRDRISYNEQFF. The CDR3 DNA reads TGTGCCAGCAGCCCCCGGGACAGAATATCCTACAATGAGCAGTTCTTC.